This TCR beta chain was documented in a study of blood T cell repertoires in COVID-19. Looking at the study overall: COVID-19 samples, acute and convalescent, were from the United States, Italy and Spain. The cDNA or gDNA used as material had been derived from T cells, B-cell-depleted T cells, or PBMCs.

The sample holds one count of this clone. The V gene's germline CDR1 is SGHDT and CDR2 YYEEEE. CDR3 size: 14 residues. V dropped 3 bases and J dropped 2 bases, with 11 bases sitting between them. In the study's own analysis: Quantification of nucleated cells was approximated via reference gene primer amplification. Produced via immunoSEQ multiplex PCR; TCRdb's table is partial and in-frame only. V and J calls and clone size are given by that table; D and trimming were obtained from the DNA. In the table there are fewer than 80,000 clones, about 87% of which are singletons. The V and J genes are TRBV5-6 and TRBJ1-2; D uncertain. The source is a human donor in a cohort sampled during active COVID-19. Input material: peripheral blood. CDR3: CASSSFLENYGYTF. CDR3 DNA sequence: TGTGCCAGCAGCTCCTTCCTAGAGAACTATGGCTACACCTTC.